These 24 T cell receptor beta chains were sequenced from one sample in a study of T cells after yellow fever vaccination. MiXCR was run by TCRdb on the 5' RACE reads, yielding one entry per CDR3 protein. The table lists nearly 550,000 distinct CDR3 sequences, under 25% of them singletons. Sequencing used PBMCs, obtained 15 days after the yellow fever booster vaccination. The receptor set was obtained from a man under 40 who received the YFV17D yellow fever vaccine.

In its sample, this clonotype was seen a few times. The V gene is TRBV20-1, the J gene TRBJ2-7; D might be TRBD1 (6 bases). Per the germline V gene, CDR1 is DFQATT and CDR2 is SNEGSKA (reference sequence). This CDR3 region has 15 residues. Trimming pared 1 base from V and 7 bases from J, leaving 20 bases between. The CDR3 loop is CSARASFRGSGEQYF. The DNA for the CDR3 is TGCAGTGCTAGAGCGTCATTCAGGGGTTCAGGGGAGCAGTACTTC.

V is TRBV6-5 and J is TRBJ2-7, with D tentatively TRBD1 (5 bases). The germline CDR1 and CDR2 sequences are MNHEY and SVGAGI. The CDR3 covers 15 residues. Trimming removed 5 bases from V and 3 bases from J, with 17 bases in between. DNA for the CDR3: TGTGCCAGCAGTCACGCCTGGGGCGACAGCTACGAGCAGTACTTC. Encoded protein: CASSHAWGDSYEQYF.

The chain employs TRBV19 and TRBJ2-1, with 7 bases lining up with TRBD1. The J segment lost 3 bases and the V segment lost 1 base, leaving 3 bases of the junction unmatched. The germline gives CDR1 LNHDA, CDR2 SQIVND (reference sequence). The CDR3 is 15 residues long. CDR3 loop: CASSIVRQGYNEQFF. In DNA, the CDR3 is TGTGCCAGTAGTATAGTCCGACAGGGCTACAATGAGCAGTTCTTC.

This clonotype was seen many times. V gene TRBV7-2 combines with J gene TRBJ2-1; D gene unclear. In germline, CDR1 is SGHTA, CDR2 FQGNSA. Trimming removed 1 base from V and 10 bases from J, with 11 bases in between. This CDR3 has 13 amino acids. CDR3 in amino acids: CASSLGSWVEQFF. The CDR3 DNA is TGTGCCAGCAGCTTAGGGTCGTGGGTCGAGCAGTTCTTC.

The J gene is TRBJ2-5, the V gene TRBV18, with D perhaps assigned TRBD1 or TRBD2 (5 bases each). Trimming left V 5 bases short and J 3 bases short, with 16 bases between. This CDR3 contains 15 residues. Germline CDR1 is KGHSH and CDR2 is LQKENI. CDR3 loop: CASSSGATGKETQYF. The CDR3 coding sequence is TGTGCCAGCTCATCCGGGGCGACGGGGAAAGAGACCCAGTACTTC.

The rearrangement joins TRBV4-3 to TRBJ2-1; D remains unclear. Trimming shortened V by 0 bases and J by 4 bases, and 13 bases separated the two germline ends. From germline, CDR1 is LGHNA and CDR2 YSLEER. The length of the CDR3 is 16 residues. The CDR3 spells CASSQEISLRYNEQFF. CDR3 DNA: TGCGCCAGCAGCCAAGAGATTAGTTTACGGTACAATGAGCAGTTCTTC.

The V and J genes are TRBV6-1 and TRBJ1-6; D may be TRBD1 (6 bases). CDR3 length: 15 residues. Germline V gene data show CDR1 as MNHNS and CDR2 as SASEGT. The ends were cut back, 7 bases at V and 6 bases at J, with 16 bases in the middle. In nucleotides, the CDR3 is TGTGCCAGCACCAAAACGGACAGCTCTAATTCACCCCTCCACTTT. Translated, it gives CASTKTDSSNSPLHF.

The CDR3: CSADPGTSGSGRFPTEQFF. The CDR3 DNA reads as TGCAGTGCCGATCCCGGGACTAGCGGGAGTGGGCGCTTCCCCACTGAGCAGTTCTTC. The chain combines TRBV20-1 with TRBJ2-1; the match to TRBD2 covers 14 bases. The CDR3 is 19 amino acids. Per germline, CDR1 DFQATT and CDR2 SNEGSKA (reference sequence). V was pared by 6 bases and J by 9 bases, with 22 bases of the junction left unmatched.

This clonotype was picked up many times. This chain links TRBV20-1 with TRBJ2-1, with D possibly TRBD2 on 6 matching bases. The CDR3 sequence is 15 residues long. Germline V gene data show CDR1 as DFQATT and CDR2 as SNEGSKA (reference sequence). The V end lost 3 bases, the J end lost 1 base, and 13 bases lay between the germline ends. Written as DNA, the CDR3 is TGCAGTGCTAGGGAATGGGCGGGATCCTACAATGAGCAGTTCTTC. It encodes CSAREWAGSYNEQFF.

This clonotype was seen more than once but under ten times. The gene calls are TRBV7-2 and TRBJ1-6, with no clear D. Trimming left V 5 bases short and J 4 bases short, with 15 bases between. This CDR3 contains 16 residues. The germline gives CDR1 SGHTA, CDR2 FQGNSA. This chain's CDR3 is CASSPENGLYNSPLHF. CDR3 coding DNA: TGTGCCAGCAGCCCGGAAAATGGGTTATATAATTCACCCCTCCACTTT.

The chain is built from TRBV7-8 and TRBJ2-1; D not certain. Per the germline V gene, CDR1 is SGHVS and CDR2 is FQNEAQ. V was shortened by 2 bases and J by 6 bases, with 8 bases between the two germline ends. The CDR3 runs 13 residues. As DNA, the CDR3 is TGTGCCAGCAGCTTACGATTGAGCAATGAGCAGTTCTTC. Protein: CASSLRLSNEQFF.

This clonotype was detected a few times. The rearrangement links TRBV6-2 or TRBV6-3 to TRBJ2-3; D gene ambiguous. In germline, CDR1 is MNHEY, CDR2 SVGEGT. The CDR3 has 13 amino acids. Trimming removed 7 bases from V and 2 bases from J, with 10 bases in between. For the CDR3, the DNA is TGTGCCAGCACCTCCAGACCCACAGATACGCAGTATTTT. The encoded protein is CASTSRPTDTQYF.

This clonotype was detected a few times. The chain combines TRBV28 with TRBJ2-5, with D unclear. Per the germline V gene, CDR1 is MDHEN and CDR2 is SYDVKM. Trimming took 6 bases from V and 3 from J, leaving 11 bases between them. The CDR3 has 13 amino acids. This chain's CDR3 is CASRTGGEETQYF. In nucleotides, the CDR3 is TGTGCCAGCAGAACCGGTGGGGAAGAGACCCAGTACTTC. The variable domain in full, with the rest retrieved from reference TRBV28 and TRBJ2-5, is DVKVTQSSRYLVKRTGEKVFLECVQDMDHENMFWYRQDPGLGLRLIYFSYDVKMKEKGDIPEGYSVSREKKERFSLILESASTNQTSMYLCASRTGGEETQYFGPGTRLLVL.

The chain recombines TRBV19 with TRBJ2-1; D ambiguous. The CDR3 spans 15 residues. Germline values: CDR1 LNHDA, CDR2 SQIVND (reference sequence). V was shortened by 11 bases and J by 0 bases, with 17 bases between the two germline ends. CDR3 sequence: CASKAGFYSYNEQFF. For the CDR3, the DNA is TGTGCCTCCAAGGCTGGGTTTTACTCCTACAATGAGCAGTTCTTC. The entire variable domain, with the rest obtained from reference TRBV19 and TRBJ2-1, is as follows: DGGITQSPKYLFRKEGQNVTLSCEQNLNHDAMYWYRQDPGQGLRLIYYSQIVNDFQKGDIAEGYSVSREKKESFPLTVTSAQKNPTAFYLCASKAGFYSYNEQFFGPGTRLTVL.

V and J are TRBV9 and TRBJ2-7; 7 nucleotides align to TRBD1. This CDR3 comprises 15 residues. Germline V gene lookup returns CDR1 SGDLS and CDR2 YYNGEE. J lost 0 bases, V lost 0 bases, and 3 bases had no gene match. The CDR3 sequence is CASSVAGTASYEQYF. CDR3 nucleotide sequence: TGTGCCAGCAGCGTAGCCGGGACAGCCTCCTACGAGCAGTACTTC. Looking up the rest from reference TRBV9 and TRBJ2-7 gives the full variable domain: DSGVTQTPKHLITATGQRVTLRCSPRSGDLSVYWYQQSLDQGLQFLIQYYNGEERAKGNILERFSAQQFPDLHSELNLSSLELGDSALYFCASSVAGTASYEQYFGPGTRLTVT.

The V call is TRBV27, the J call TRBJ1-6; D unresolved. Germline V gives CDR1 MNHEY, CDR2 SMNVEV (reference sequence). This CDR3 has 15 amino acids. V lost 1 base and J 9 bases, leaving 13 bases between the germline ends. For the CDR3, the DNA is TGTGCCAGCAGTTTATGGGTCCCCCAGCTTTCACCCCTCCACTTT. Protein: CASSLWVPQLSPLHF.

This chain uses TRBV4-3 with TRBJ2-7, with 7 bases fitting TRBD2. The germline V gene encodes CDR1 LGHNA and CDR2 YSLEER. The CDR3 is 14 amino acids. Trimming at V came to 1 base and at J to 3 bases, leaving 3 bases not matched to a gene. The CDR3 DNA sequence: TGCGCCAGCAGCCAAGTGTTAGCGGGCTACGAGCAGTACTTC. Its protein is CASSQVLAGYEQYF.

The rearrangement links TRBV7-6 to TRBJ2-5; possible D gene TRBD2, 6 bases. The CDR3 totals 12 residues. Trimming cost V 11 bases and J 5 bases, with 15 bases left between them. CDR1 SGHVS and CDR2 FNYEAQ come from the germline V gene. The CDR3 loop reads CAARDLDETQYF. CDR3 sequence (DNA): TGTGCCGCCAGGGACTTGGACGAGACCCAGTACTTC.

In nucleotides, the CDR3 is TGCGCCAGCAGTGAGTCTTTTGTCGAGCAGTTCTTC. Encoded protein: CASSESFVEQFF. This sequence joins TRBV10-2 and TRBJ2-1, with D unclear. CDR1 is WSHSY and CDR2 is SAAADI in the germline V gene. This CDR3 is 12 amino acids long. The V end lost 0 bases, the J end lost 10 bases, and 7 bases lay between the germline ends.

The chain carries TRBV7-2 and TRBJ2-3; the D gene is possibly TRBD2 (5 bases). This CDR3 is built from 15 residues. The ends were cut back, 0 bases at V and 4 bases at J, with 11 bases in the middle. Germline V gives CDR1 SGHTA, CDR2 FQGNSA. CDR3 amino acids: CASSLALLAADTQYF. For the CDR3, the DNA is TGTGCCAGCAGCTTAGCGTTGCTAGCCGCAGATACGCAGTATTTT. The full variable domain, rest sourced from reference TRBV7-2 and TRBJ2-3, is GAGVSQSPSNKVTEKGKDVELRCDPISGHTALYWYRQSLGQGLEFLIYFQGNSAPDKSGLPSDRFSAERTGGSVSTLTIQRTQQEDSAVYLCASSLALLAADTQYFGPGTRLTVL.

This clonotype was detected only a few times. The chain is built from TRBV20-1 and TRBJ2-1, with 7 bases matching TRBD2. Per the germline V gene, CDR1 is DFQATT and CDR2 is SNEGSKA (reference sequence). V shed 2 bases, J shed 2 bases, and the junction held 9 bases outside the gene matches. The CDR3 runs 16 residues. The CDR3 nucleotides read TGCAGTGCTAGATTATTCGGCGGGGGAACCTACAATGAGCAGTTCTTC. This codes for CSARLFGGGTYNEQFF.

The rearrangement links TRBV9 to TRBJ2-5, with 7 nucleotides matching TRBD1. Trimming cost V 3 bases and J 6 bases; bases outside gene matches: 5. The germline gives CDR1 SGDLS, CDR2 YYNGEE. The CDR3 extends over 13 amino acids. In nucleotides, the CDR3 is TGTGCCAGCAGCGGTGGACAGGTGAAGACCCAGTACTTC. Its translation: CASSGGQVKTQYF. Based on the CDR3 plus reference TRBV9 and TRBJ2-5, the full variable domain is DSGVTQTPKHLITATGQRVTLRCSPRSGDLSVYWYQQSLDQGLQFLIQYYNGEERAKGNILERFSAQQFPDLHSELNLSSLELGDSALYFCASSGGQVKTQYFGPGTRLLVL.

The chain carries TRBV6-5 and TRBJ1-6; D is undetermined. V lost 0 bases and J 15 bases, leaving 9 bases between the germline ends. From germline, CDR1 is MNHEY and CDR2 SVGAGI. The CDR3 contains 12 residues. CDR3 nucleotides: TGTGCCAGCAGTTACTCTGGAGGAGACCTCCACTTT. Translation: CASSYSGGDLHF.

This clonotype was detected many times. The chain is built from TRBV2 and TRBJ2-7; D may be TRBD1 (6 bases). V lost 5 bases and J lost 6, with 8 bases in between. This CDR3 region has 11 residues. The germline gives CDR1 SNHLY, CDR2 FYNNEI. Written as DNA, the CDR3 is TGTGCCAGCAGTCCAGGGGTCGAGCAGTACTTC. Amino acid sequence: CASSPGVEQYF.